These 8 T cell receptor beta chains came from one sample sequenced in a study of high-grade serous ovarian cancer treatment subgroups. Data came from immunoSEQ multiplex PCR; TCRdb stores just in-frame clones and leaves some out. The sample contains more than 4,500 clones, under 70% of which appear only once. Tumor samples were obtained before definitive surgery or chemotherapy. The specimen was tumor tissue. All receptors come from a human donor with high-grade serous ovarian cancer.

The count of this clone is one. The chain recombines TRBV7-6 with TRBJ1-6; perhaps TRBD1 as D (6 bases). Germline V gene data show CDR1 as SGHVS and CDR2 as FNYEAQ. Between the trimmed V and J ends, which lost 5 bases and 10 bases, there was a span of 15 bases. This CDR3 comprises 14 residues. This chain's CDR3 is CASSPQGLGSPLHF. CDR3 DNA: TGTGCCAGCAGCCCACAGGGATTAGGGTCACCCCTCCACTTT.

DNA for the CDR3: TGTGCCAGCAGCTTCCTCGGGACAGTCGGAAACACCATATATTTT. Residues: CASSFLGTVGNTIYF. The J gene is TRBJ1-3, the V gene TRBV7-9; 7 bases agree with TRBD1. Unmatched junction bases numbered 6, after V lost 3 bases and J lost 4 bases. There are 15 residues in the CDR3. Germline-derived CDR1 and CDR2 are SEHNR and FQNEAQ (reference sequence).

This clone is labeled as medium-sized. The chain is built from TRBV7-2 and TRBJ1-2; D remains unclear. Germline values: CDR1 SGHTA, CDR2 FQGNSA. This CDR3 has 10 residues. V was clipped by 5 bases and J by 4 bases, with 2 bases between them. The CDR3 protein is CASSLYGYTF. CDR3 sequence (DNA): TGTGCCAGCAGCCTCTATGGCTACACCTTC. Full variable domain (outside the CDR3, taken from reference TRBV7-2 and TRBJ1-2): GAGVSQSPSNKVTEKGKDVELRCDPISGHTALYWYRQSLGQGLEFLIYFQGNSAPDKSGLPSDRFSAERTGGSVSTLTIQRTQQEDSAVYLCASSLYGYTFGSGTRLTVV.

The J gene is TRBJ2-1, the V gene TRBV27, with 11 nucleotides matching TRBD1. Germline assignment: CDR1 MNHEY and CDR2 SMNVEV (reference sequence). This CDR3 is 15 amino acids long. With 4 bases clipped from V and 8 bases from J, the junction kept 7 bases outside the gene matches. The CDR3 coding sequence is TGTGCCAGCAGTTCCTACGGGACAGGGGGTGATGAGCAGTTCTTC. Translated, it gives CASSSYGTGGDEQFF.

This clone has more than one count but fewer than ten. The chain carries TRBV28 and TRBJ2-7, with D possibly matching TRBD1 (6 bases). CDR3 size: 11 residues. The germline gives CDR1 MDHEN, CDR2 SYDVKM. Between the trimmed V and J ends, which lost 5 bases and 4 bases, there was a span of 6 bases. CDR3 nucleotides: TGTGCCAGCAGTGACAGGTACGAGCAGTACTTC. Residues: CASSDRYEQYF.

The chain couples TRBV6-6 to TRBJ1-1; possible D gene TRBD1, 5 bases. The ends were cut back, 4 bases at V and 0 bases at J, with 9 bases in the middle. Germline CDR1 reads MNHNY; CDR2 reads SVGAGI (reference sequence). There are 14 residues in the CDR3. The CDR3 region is CASSSGPMNTEAFF. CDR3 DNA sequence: TGTGCCAGCAGTTCAGGGCCCATGAACACTGAAGCTTTCTTT.

CDR3 bases: TGTGCCAGTACCGCCTTAGGGGGAGGTGGCTACACCTTC. It is translated as CASTALGGGGYTF. This sequence joins TRBV19 and TRBJ1-2; D might be TRBD1 (6 bases). Germline V CDR1 and CDR2: LNHDA, SQIVND (reference sequence). The CDR3 consists of 13 residues. V shed 7 bases and J shed 7 bases, with 16 bases lying between them.

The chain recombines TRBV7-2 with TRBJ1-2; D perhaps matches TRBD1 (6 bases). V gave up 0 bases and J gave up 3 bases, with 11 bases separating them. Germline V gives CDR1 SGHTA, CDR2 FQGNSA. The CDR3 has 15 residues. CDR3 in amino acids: CASSLAVGGDYGYTF. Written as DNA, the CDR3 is TGTGCCAGCAGCTTAGCTGTAGGGGGGGACTATGGCTACACCTTC.